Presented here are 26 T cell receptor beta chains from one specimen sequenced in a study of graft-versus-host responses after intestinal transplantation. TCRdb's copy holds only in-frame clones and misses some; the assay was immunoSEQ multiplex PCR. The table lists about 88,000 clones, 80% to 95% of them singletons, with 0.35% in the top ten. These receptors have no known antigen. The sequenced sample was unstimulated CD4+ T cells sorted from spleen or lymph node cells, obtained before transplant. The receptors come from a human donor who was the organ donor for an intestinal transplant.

CDR3 sequence: CAWSVRRGEAFF. As DNA, the CDR3 is TGTGCCTGGAGTGTTCGCAGGGGCGAAGCTTTCTTT. V is TRBV30 and J is TRBJ1-1, with D possibly matching TRBD1 (6 bases). The germline V gene has CDR1 GTSNPN and CDR2 SVGIG (reference sequence). V gave up 0 bases and J gave up 8 bases, with 10 bases separating them. This CDR3 region has 12 residues.

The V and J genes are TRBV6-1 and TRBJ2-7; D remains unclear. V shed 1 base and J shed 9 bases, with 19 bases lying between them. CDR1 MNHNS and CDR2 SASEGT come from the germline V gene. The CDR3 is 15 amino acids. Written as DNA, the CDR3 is TGTGCCAGCAGTGAAGGGGCAGGCCCCCGTATTGGGCAGTACTTC. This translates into CASSEGAGPRIGQYF.

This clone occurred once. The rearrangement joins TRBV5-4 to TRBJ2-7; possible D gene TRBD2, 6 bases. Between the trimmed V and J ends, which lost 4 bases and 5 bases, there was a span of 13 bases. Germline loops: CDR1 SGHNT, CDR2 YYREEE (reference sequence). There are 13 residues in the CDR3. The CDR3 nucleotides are TGTGCCAGCAGCCCACCCGGGGGACACGAGCAGTACTTC. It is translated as CASSPPGGHEQYF.

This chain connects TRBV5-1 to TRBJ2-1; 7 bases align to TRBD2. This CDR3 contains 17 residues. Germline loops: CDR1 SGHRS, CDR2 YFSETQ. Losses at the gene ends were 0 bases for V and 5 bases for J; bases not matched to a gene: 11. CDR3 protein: CASSLGRGGGSHNEQFF. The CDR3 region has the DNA TGCGCCAGCAGCTTGGGCCGTGGCGGGGGTTCCCACAATGAGCAGTTCTTC.

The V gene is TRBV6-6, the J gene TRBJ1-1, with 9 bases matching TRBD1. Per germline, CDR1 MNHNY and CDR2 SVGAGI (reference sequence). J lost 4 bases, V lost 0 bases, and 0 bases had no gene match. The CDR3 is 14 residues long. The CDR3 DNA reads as TGTGCCAGCAGTTACTCGGGACAGGGCACTGAAGCTTTCTTT. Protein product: CASSYSGQGTEAFF.

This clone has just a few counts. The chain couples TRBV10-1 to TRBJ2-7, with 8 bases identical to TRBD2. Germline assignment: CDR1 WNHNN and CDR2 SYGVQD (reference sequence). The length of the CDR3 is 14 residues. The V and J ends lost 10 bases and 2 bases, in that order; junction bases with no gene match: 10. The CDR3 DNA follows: TGCGCCACCGCGGCCGGCGGGGGGACCTACGAGCAGTACTTC. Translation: CATAAGGGTYEQYF.

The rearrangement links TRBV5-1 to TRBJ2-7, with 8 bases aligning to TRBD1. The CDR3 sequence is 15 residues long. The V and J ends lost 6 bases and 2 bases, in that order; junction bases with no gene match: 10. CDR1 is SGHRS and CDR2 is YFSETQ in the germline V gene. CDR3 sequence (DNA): TGCGCCAGCACCGTTGGGGGGACAGGACCCTACGAGCAGTACTTC. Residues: CASTVGGTGPYEQYF.

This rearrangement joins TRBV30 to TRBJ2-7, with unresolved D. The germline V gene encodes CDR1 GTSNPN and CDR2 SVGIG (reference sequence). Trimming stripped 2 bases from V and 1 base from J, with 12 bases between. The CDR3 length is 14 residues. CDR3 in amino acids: CAWSTHGVSYEQYF. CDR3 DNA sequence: TGTGCCTGGAGTACCCACGGTGTGTCCTACGAGCAGTACTTC.

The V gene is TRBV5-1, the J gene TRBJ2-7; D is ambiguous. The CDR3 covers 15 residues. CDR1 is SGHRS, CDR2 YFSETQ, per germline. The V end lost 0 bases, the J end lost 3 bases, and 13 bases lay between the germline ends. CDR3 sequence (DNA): TGCGCCAGCAGCTTGGCCCCTACCCTAGACTACGAGCAGTACTTC. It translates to CASSLAPTLDYEQYF.

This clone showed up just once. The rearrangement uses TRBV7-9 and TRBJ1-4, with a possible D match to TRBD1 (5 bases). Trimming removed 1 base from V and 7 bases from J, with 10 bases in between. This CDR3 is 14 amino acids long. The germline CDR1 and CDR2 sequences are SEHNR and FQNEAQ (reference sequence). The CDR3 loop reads CASSLGGYREKLFF. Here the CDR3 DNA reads TGTGCCAGCAGCTTAGGGGGCTATCGTGAAAAACTGTTTTTT.

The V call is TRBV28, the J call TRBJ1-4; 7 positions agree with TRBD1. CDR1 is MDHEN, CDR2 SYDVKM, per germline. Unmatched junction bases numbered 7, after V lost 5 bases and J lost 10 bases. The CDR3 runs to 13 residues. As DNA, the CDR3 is TGTGCCAGCAGTAGACAGGGCTCTGGAAAACTGTTTTTT. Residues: CASSRQGSGKLFF.

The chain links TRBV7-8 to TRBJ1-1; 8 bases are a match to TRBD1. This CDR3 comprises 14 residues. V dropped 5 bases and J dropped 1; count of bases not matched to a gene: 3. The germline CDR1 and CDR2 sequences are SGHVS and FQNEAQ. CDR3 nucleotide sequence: TGTGCCAGCAGCCGGGACAGGCCGAACACTGAAGCTTTCTTT. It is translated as CASSRDRPNTEAFF.

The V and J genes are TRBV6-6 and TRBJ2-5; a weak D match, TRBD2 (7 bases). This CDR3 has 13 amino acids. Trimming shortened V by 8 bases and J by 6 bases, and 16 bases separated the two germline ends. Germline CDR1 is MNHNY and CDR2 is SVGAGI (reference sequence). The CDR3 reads CASGGAEGKTQYF. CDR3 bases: TGTGCCAGCGGGGGGGCCGAAGGAAAGACCCAGTACTTC.

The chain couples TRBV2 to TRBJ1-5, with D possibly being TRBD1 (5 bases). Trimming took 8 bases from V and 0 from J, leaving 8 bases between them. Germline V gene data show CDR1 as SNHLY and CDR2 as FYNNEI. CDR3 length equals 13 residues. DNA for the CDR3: TGTGCCAGCGAAGACAGTAGCAATCAGCCCCAGCATTTT. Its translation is CASEDSSNQPQHF.

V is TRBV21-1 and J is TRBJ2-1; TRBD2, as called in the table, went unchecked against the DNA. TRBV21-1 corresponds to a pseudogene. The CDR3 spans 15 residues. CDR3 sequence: CASSFTSGYYNEQFF. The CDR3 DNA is TGTGCCAGTTCTTTCACTAGCGGCTACTACAATGAGCAGTTCTTC.

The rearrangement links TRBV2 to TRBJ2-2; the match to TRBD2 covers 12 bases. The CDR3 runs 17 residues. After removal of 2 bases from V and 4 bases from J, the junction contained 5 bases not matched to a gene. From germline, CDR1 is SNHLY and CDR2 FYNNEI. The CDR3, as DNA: TGTGCCAGCAGTGAAAGGCTAGCGGGAGGGACCACCGGGGAGCTGTTTTTT. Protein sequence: CASSERLAGGTTGELFF.

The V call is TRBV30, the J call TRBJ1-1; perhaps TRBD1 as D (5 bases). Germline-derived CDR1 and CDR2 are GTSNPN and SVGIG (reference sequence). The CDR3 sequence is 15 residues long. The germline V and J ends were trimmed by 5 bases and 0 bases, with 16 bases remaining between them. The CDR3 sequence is CAWGKGIDLNTEAFF. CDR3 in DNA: TGTGCCTGGGGAAAGGGGATAGATTTGAACACTGAAGCTTTCTTT.

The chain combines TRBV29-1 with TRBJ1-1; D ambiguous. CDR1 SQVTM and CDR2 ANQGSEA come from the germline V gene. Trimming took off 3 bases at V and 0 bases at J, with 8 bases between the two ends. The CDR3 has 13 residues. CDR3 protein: CSVDRALNTEAFF. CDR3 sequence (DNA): TGCAGCGTTGATCGAGCCTTGAACACTGAAGCTTTCTTT.

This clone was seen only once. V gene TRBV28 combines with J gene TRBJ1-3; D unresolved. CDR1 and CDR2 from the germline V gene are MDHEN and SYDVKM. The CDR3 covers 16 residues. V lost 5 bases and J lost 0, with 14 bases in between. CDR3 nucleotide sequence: TGTGCCAGCAGTCCCCCATCTGGGCTCTCTGGAAACACCATATATTTT. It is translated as CASSPPSGLSGNTIYF.

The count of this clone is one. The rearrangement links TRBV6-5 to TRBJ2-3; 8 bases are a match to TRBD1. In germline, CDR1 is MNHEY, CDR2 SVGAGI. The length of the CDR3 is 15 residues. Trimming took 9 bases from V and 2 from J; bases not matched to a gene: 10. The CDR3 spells CASPQGTGYTDTQYF. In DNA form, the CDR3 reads TGTGCCAGTCCCCAGGGGACAGGATACACAGATACGCAGTATTTT.

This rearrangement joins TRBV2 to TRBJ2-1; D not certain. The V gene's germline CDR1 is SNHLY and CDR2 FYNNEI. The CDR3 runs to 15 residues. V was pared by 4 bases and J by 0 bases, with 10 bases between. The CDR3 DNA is TGTGCCAGCAGTGGGCGGCCGAGCTCCTACAATGAGCAGTTCTTC. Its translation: CASSGRPSSYNEQFF. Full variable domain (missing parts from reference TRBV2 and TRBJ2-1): EPEVTQTPSHQVTQMGQEVILRCVPISNHLYFYWYRQILGQKVEFLVSFYNNEISEKSEIFDDQFSVERPDGSNFTLKIRSTKLEDSAMYFCASSGRPSSYNEQFFGPGTRLTVL.

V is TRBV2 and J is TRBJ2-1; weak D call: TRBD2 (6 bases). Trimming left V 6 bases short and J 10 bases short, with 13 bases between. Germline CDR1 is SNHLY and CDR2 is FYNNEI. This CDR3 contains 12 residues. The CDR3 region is CASSRGDWEQFF. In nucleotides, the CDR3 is TGTGCCAGCAGCCGAGGGGACTGGGAGCAGTTCTTC. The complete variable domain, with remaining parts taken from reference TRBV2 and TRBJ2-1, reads EPEVTQTPSHQVTQMGQEVILRCVPISNHLYFYWYRQILGQKVEFLVSFYNNEISEKSEIFDDQFSVERPDGSNFTLKIRSTKLEDSAMYFCASSRGDWEQFFGPGTRLTVL.

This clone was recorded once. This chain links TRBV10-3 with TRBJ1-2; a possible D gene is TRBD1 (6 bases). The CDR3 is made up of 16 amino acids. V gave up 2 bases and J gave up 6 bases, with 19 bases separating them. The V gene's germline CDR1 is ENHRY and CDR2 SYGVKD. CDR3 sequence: CAISEPFRGGGDGYTF. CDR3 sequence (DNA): TGTGCCATCAGTGAGCCATTCAGGGGTGGGGGCGATGGCTACACCTTC.

The DNA for the CDR3 is TGTGCCAGCAGTGAAGCTGGAGTCCGCAATGAAAAACTGTTTTTT. Translated, it gives CASSEAGVRNEKLFF. The chain uses TRBV2 and TRBJ1-4; D uncertain. Germline assignment: CDR1 SNHLY and CDR2 FYNNEI. Trimming left V 0 bases short and J 5 bases short, with 10 bases between. The CDR3 is 15 amino acids. The full variable domain, its missing parts supplied by reference TRBV2 and TRBJ1-4, is EPEVTQTPSHQVTQMGQEVILRCVPISNHLYFYWYRQILGQKVEFLVSFYNNEISEKSEIFDDQFSVERPDGSNFTLKIRSTKLEDSAMYFCASSEAGVRNEKLFFGSGTQLSVL.

In DNA, the CDR3 is TGCAGCACTGCTTCCCCAGATACGCAGTATTTT. This codes for CSTASPDTQYF. This chain connects TRBV29-1 to TRBJ2-3; no clear D. Trimming took off 8 bases at V and 4 bases at J, with 10 bases between the two ends. This CDR3 is 11 amino acids long. Germline V gene data show CDR1 as SQVTM and CDR2 as ANQGSEA.

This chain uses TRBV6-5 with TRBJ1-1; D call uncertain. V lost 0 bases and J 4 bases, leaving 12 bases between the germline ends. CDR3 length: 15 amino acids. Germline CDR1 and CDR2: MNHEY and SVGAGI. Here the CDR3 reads CASSYSDLEGTEAFF. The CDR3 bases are TGTGCCAGCAGTTACTCGGACCTAGAGGGCACTGAAGCTTTCTTT.